The rows below give T cell receptor beta chains drawn from one sample of a study of cytomegalovirus exposure and HLA in healthy donors. Only in-frame clones appear in the TCRdb table, and some are missing; sequencing was by immunoSEQ multiplex PCR. The sample has around 200,000 clones, about 79% seen once. The sequenced material came from PBMCs. All receptors derive from a young man in good health and CMV-seronegative. Each CDR3 is given with its conserved first and last residue. Fields, in order: J gene, V gene, CDR3 protein.

j_call: TRBJ1-1
v_call: TRBV7-3
cdr3_aa: CASSVTGNTEAFF

j_call: TRBJ1-1
v_call: TRBV9
cdr3_aa: CASSEPAGRDRGRTEAFF

j_call: TRBJ1-5
v_call: TRBV7-8
cdr3_aa: CASSLAGSSNQPQHF

j_call: TRBJ1-5
v_call: TRBV6-6
cdr3_aa: CASFGESGQPQHF

j_call: TRBJ2-2
v_call: TRBV2
cdr3_aa: CASSELMSGSGELFF

j_call: TRBJ1-4
v_call: TRBV7-9
cdr3_aa: CASSYRGLGEKLFF

j_call: TRBJ2-5
v_call: TRBV4-3
cdr3_aa: CASSQSGGGAGDQETQYF

j_call: TRBJ2-5
v_call: TRBV14
cdr3_aa: CASSQDLGGTQYF

j_call: TRBJ2-3
v_call: TRBV2
cdr3_aa: CASSEGATDTQYF

j_call: TRBJ2-1
v_call: TRBV5-8
cdr3_aa: CESLEGPYNEQFF

j_call: TRBJ1-3
v_call: TRBV6-1
cdr3_aa: CASSAGQGLSGNTIYF

j_call: TRBJ2-3
v_call: TRBV5-1
cdr3_aa: CASSFVLAGGPLDTQYF

j_call: TRBJ2-5
v_call: TRBV15
cdr3_aa: CATSRDFAGLETQYF

j_call: TRBJ2-1
v_call: TRBV7-3
cdr3_aa: CASSLRSGRFNNEQFF

j_call: TRBJ1-2
v_call: TRBV7-2
cdr3_aa: CASSLYRGEGGYTF

j_call: TRBJ2-7
v_call: TRBV29-1
cdr3_aa: CSAVVGPYEQYF

j_call: TRBJ1-2
v_call: TRBV6-5
cdr3_aa: CASRNHSGRRYTF

j_call: TRBJ1-1
v_call: TRBV10-3
cdr3_aa: CAILPDMNTEAFF

j_call: TRBJ1-1
v_call: TRBV5-5
cdr3_aa: CASSLTGAGSTEAFF

j_call: TRBJ2-2
v_call: TRBV5-1
cdr3_aa: CASRTGPPNTGELFF

j_call: TRBJ2-7
v_call: TRBV4-1
cdr3_aa: CASSQELWGPSYEQYF

j_call: TRBJ2-7
v_call: TRBV28
cdr3_aa: CASSSPTGHYEQYF

j_call: TRBJ2-7
v_call: TRBV7-2
cdr3_aa: CASSLDSGASYEQYF

j_call: TRBJ2-2
v_call: TRBV7-6
cdr3_aa: CASEARGFRGELFF

j_call: TRBJ2-7
v_call: TRBV2
cdr3_aa: CASRDRGSSYEQYF

j_call: TRBJ1-3
v_call: TRBV6-5
cdr3_aa: CASRLGGGGNTIYF

j_call: TRBJ2-3
v_call: TRBV5-1
cdr3_aa: CASSLTGTGGDTQYF

j_call: TRBJ1-2
v_call: TRBV5-4
cdr3_aa: CASSLPPDRGYGYTF

j_call: TRBJ2-7
v_call: TRBV5-1
cdr3_aa: CASSLGVSGNEQYF

j_call: TRBJ2-7
v_call: TRBV5-1
cdr3_aa: CASRAAGTSVHEQYF

j_call: TRBJ2-2
v_call: TRBV15
cdr3_aa: CATSHGSSGSLSGELFF

j_call: TRBJ2-2
v_call: TRBV6-5
cdr3_aa: CASSYSMGPNTGELFF

j_call: TRBJ2-3
v_call: TRBV6-5
cdr3_aa: CASSLGQGVTQYF

j_call: TRBJ1-1
v_call: TRBV5-1
cdr3_aa: CASSSGGQMNTEAFF

j_call: TRBJ1-2
v_call: TRBV18
cdr3_aa: CASSQSTTGFYGYTF

j_call: TRBJ1-3
v_call: TRBV2
cdr3_aa: CANQDRGLGNTIYF

j_call: TRBJ1-1
v_call: TRBV6-1
cdr3_aa: CASSEALGAPSEAFF

j_call: TRBJ1-5
v_call: TRBV27
cdr3_aa: CASRRTGDNQPQHF

j_call: TRBJ2-2
v_call: TRBV7-2
cdr3_aa: CASSLGAGGGGELFF

j_call: TRBJ2-6
v_call: TRBV6-5
cdr3_aa: CASSRGQGRANVLTF

j_call: TRBJ1-6
v_call: TRBV30
cdr3_aa: CAWSAHRGNSPLHF

j_call: TRBJ2-1
v_call: TRBV27
cdr3_aa: CASSGRGHSGEQFF

j_call: TRBJ1-2
v_call: TRBV5-1
cdr3_aa: CASSLGQGNYGYTF

j_call: TRBJ2-7
v_call: TRBV5-5
cdr3_aa: CASILWGGSYEQYF

j_call: TRBJ2-1
v_call: TRBV6-5
cdr3_aa: CASSYGGQGSYNEQFF

j_call: TRBJ2-7
v_call: TRBV28
cdr3_aa: CASTWPGTYEQYF

j_call: TRBJ1-1
v_call: TRBV2
cdr3_aa: CASIKLGRDTEAFF

j_call: TRBJ2-3
v_call: TRBV5-1
cdr3_aa: CASSLVRLDTQYF

j_call: TRBJ1-2
v_call: TRBV6-1
cdr3_aa: CASSESTGVGGYTF

j_call: TRBJ2-4
v_call: TRBV9
cdr3_aa: CASSEAGLAKNIQYF

j_call: TRBJ2-7
v_call: TRBV5-1
cdr3_aa: CASSLRTGEVEQYF